This TCR beta chain emerged from a study of blood T cell repertoires in COVID-19. Study information: Samples representing acute and convalescent COVID-19 were sourced from the United States, Italy and Spain. PBMCs, B-cell-depleted T cells, or T cells provided the cDNA or gDNA that made up the material.

V was clipped by 4 bases and J by 1 base, with 12 bases between them. This CDR3 has 15 residues. Germline CDR1 SGHDT, CDR2 YYEEEE. A few counts support this clone. Authors' processing steps: Reference gene primer amplification yielded estimated nucleated cell counts. Only in-frame clones appear in the TCRdb table, and some are missing; sequencing was by immunoSEQ multiplex PCR. That table supplies the V and J calls and clone size; D and trimming were determined from the DNA. The table has approximately 400,000 clones, 81% seen once. The clonotype comes from a human donor with acute or convalescent COVID-19. The donor label of this sample is uncertain. The sample was peripheral blood. The chain joins TRBV5-6 to TRBJ1-5; tentative D call: TRBD1 (5 bases). CDR3 protein: CASSLTQGSNQPQHF. CDR3 sequence (DNA): TGTGCCAGCAGCCTGACTCAGGGAAGCAATCAGCCCCAGCATTTT.